This T cell receptor (beta chain) was captured in a study of T cells in Graves' hyperthyroidism and ophthalmopathy. Study-wide results and caveats: A model of 13 V-J features distinguished ophthalmopathy from stable hyperthyroidism.

Germline V gene data show CDR1 as DFQATT and CDR2 as SNEGSKA (reference sequence). After removal of 6 bases from V and 15 bases from J, the junction contained 16 bases not matched to a gene. The CDR3 is 13 residues long. Concerning this clonotype: The antigen remains unidentified.

There were TCR beta CDR3 regions amplified from RNA transcripts. An initial round of RT-PCR targeting the TCR CDR3 relied on the HTBI primer set. TCRdb recomputed calls from the multiplex PCR reads with MiXCR, one row per CDR3 protein. The table has about 560,000 distinct CDR3 sequences, around a sixth seen once; the top ten hold around 7.3%. The source material was blood. The source of this sequence is a young woman with Graves' hyperthyroidism. V gene TRBV20-1 combines with J gene TRBJ2-1; 8 bases map to TRBD2. The CDR3 region is CSAKSGRAANGFF. The CDR3 nucleotides read TGCAGTGCCAAGTCCGGGAGGGCCGCAAATGGGTTCTTC.